Listed below are T cell receptor beta chains from one sample, sequenced in a study of cytomegalovirus exposure and HLA in healthy donors. Some clones are missing from TCRdb's copy, which holds only in-frame ones; the method was immunoSEQ multiplex PCR. The table counts approximately 71,000 clones; under 4% lies in the top ten. Material for sequencing was PBMCs. These receptors all come from a female donor in good health and CMV-seropositive. Both conserved end residues are part of each CDR3. D genes are given only for firm matches.

j_gene: TRBJ1-6; v_gene: TRBV18; d_gene: .; CDR3nt: TGTGCCAGCTCACCGAACGGAGAGGATTCACCCCTCCACTTT; CDR3aa: CASSPNGEDSPLHF
j_gene: TRBJ1-5; v_gene: TRBV19; d_gene: .; CDR3nt: TGTGCCAGTAGTATAGACGGGTATAGCAATCAGCCCCAGCATTTT; CDR3aa: CASSIDGYSNQPQHF
j_gene: TRBJ2-2; v_gene: TRBV19; d_gene: .; CDR3nt: TGTGCCAGTAGCGCAGGGTCTGGCGGGGAGCTGTTTTTT; CDR3aa: CASSAGSGGELFF
j_gene: TRBJ2-5; v_gene: TRBV18; d_gene: TRBD1; CDR3nt: TGTGCCAGCGCGAAACAGGGGGGAGAGACCCAGTACTTC; CDR3aa: CASAKQGGETQYF
j_gene: TRBJ2-2; v_gene: TRBV5-6; d_gene: .; CDR3nt: TGTGCCAGCAGCTTACAGGGCTACGCGAACACCGGGGAGCTGTTTTTT; CDR3aa: CASSLQGYANTGELFF
j_gene: TRBJ1-2; v_gene: TRBV10-3; d_gene: .; CDR3nt: TGTGCCATCAGTGAGAGCTTCGACAGTACCATGTATGGCTACACCTTC; CDR3aa: CAISESFDSTMYGYTF
j_gene: TRBJ2-2; v_gene: TRBV18; d_gene: .; CDR3nt: TGTGCCAGCTCACCACCGGAGGTCCCCTTGAACACCGGGGAGCTGTTTTTT; CDR3aa: CASSPPEVPLNTGELFF
j_gene: TRBJ2-1; v_gene: TRBV7-7; d_gene: .; CDR3nt: TGTGCTAGCAGCGCCACGGGTTCCCTATACAATGAGCAGTTCTTC; CDR3aa: CASSATGSLYNEQFF
j_gene: TRBJ2-6; v_gene: TRBV18; d_gene: .; CDR3nt: TGTGCCAGCTCACCACCGAGGGGACTTAGCTCTGGGGCCAACGTCCTGACTTTC; CDR3aa: CASSPPRGLSSGANVLTF
j_gene: TRBJ1-1; v_gene: TRBV19; d_gene: .; CDR3nt: TGTGCCAGTAGTCGACAGGAGAACACTGAAGCTTTCTTT; CDR3aa: CASSRQENTEAFF
j_gene: TRBJ2-5; v_gene: TRBV9; d_gene: TRBD2; CDR3nt: TGTGCCAGCAGCGTAGGGACTAGCGGGGGGACCCAGTACTTC; CDR3aa: CASSVGTSGGTQYF
j_gene: TRBJ2-3; v_gene: TRBV5-1; d_gene: TRBD1; CDR3nt: TGCGCCAGCAGCTTGCCAGGACAGGGGACCACAGATACGCAGTATTTT; CDR3aa: CASSLPGQGTTDTQYF
j_gene: TRBJ1-5; v_gene: TRBV7-6; d_gene: .; CDR3nt: TGTGCCAGCAGCTTACAGTCAGGGCTAAATCAGCCCCAGCATTTT; CDR3aa: CASSLQSGLNQPQHF
j_gene: TRBJ2-3; v_gene: TRBV29-1; d_gene: TRBD2; CDR3nt: TGCAGCGTTGAAGACCCAGCGGGAGGGCCCACAGATACGCAGTATTTT; CDR3aa: CSVEDPAGGPTDTQYF
j_gene: TRBJ1-2; v_gene: TRBV7-3; d_gene: TRBD1; CDR3nt: TGTGCCAGCAGCTTAGACAGGGGGCTAGGTGGCTACACCTTC; CDR3aa: CASSLDRGLGGYTF
j_gene: TRBJ2-3; v_gene: TRBV10-2; d_gene: TRBD1; CDR3nt: TGCGCCAGCAGACAGGGGAAGGCGACAGATACGCAGTATTTT; CDR3aa: CASRQGKATDTQYF
j_gene: TRBJ2-3; v_gene: TRBV5-1; d_gene: TRBD1; CDR3nt: TGCGCCAGCAGCTACCTGCGGGACAGGGGGACAGATACGCAGTATTTT; CDR3aa: CASSYLRDRGTDTQYF
j_gene: TRBJ2-5; v_gene: TRBV19; d_gene: TRBD1; CDR3nt: TGTGCCAGTAGTGACAGGGGAGAGACCCAGTACTTC; CDR3aa: CASSDRGETQYF
j_gene: TRBJ1-1; v_gene: TRBV11-2; d_gene: .; CDR3nt: TGTGCCAGCAGCTTAGCTGGGGAGGTCGCTTTCTTT; CDR3aa: CASSLAGEVAFF
j_gene: TRBJ2-3; v_gene: TRBV5-1; d_gene: .; CDR3nt: TGCGCCAGCAGCTCGTCAGATACGCAGTATTTT; CDR3aa: CASSSSDTQYF
j_gene: TRBJ2-7; v_gene: TRBV19; d_gene: TRBD1; CDR3nt: TGTGCCAGTAGTACGGGACAGGGGGGCGCCTACGAGCAGTACTTC; CDR3aa: CASSTGQGGAYEQYF
j_gene: TRBJ1-6; v_gene: TRBV7-8; d_gene: .; CDR3nt: TGTGCCAGCAGCTTAGGGGCAGGATACTATAATTCACCCCTCCACTTT; CDR3aa: CASSLGAGYYNSPLHF
j_gene: TRBJ2-7; v_gene: TRBV29-1; d_gene: .; CDR3nt: TGCAGCGTTGAGGAACGGGACTACGAGCAGTACTTC; CDR3aa: CSVEERDYEQYF
j_gene: TRBJ2-5; v_gene: TRBV10-3; d_gene: TRBD2; CDR3nt: TGTGCCATCAGTGAAAATAGCGGGGGTCTCCAAGAGACCCAGTACTTC; CDR3aa: CAISENSGGLQETQYF
j_gene: TRBJ2-7; v_gene: TRBV2; d_gene: .; CDR3nt: TGTGCCAGCAGTGACCCCAGGTCCTCCACCTACGAGCAGTACTTC; CDR3aa: CASSDPRSSTYEQYF
j_gene: TRBJ1-2; v_gene: TRBV10-2; d_gene: TRBD1; CDR3nt: TGCGCCAGCAGCCAAGGACAGGGGGATGGCTACACCTTC; CDR3aa: CASSQGQGDGYTF
j_gene: TRBJ1-3; v_gene: TRBV25-1; d_gene: .; CDR3nt: TGTGCCAGCAGGGCTGACATTGGGTCCTCTGGAAACACCATATATTTT; CDR3aa: CASRADIGSSGNTIYF
j_gene: TRBJ2-7; v_gene: TRBV5-1; d_gene: .; CDR3nt: TGCGCCAGCAGCTTGGTGTACGGGTCAGCCTACGAGCAGTACTTC; CDR3aa: CASSLVYGSAYEQYF
j_gene: TRBJ2-1; v_gene: TRBV20-1; d_gene: .; CDR3nt: TGCAGTGCTGCTATCTACAATGAGCAGTTCTTC; CDR3aa: CSAAIYNEQFF
j_gene: TRBJ1-1; v_gene: TRBV5-1; d_gene: .; CDR3nt: TGCGCCAGCAGCTTGTCTGGGGCCCCGACTGAAGCTTTCTTT; CDR3aa: CASSLSGAPTEAFF
j_gene: TRBJ2-5; v_gene: TRBV5-6; d_gene: .; CDR3nt: TGTGCCAGCAGCTCGAGCTGGACCCAGTACTTC; CDR3aa: CASSSSWTQYF
j_gene: TRBJ2-7; v_gene: TRBV6-5; d_gene: .; CDR3nt: TGTGCCAGCAGTTGGTCCGGGACACCCTACGAGCAGTACTTC; CDR3aa: CASSWSGTPYEQYF
j_gene: TRBJ1-1; v_gene: TRBV7-9; d_gene: .; CDR3nt: TGTGCCAGCAGCTGGGCGGGGCACGGAGGGAACCTAGAAGCTTTCTTT; CDR3aa: CASSWAGHGGNLEAFF
j_gene: TRBJ2-5; v_gene: TRBV7-9; d_gene: .; CDR3nt: TGTGCCAGCAGCCCAGGTACATCGGAGACCCAGTACTTC; CDR3aa: CASSPGTSETQYF
j_gene: TRBJ2-5; v_gene: TRBV27; d_gene: TRBD2; CDR3nt: TGTGCCAGCAGTGTACTGGGAGGGCAAGAGACCCAGTACTTC; CDR3aa: CASSVLGGQETQYF
j_gene: TRBJ2-7; v_gene: TRBV4-2; d_gene: TRBD2; CDR3nt: TGTGCCAGCAGCCAAGATTTGGCGGGAGTAGGTGATCTCGAGCAGTACTTC; CDR3aa: CASSQDLAGVGDLEQYF